The T cell receptor beta chain described here comes from a study of immune evolution from preneoplasia to lung adenocarcinoma. Deletions cut 7 bases from V and 4 bases from J, with 16 bases between. The germline CDR1 and CDR2 sequences are LNHNV and YYDKDF (reference sequence). This CDR3 has 14 amino acids. Some clones are missing from TCRdb's copy, which holds only in-frame ones; the method was immunoSEQ multiplex PCR. The repertoire consists of some 4,200 clones, with 76% occurring once and the leading ten covering roughly an eighth. This clonotype was obtained from a person aged 65-85 years with lung adenocarcinoma. The rearrangement uses TRBV15 and TRBJ1-1; D is ambiguous. Sample: FFPE minimally invasive lung adenocarcinoma tissue. The CDR3 bases are TGTGCCACCAAAGTGGCGGGCGGTGGCACTGAAGCTTTCTTT. Translated, it gives CATKVAGGGTEAFF.